This T cell receptor beta chain was documented in a study of shared clonotypes between healthy human individuals. In the study overall: Each donor's CD8 memory used one plate, CD8 naive two, each CD4 subset three.

As defined, naive CD8 cells were CD45RO-negative and positively selected for CCR7, with terminally differentiated effector memory CD45RA+ cells excluded. The CDR3 is 17 residues long. The V and J ends lost 1 base and 1 base, in that order; junction bases with no gene match: 9. CDR1 is SEHNR, CDR2 FQNEAQ, per germline (reference sequence). The repertoire was sequenced with immunoSEQ multiplex PCR; TCRdb's copy has only in-frame clones and lacks some. In the table there are millions of clones, just under 95% of which are singletons. The sequence came from a man between 18 and 29 years old in good health. V gene TRBV7-9 combines with J gene TRBJ2-7, with 8 bases matching TRBD1. The sequenced material came from naive CD8+ T cells sorted from blood. The CDR3 DNA is TGTGCCAGCAGCTTAGGAGCAGGGGGCGTCCATTCCTACGAGCAGTACTTC. Its translation: CASSLGAGGVHSYEQYF.